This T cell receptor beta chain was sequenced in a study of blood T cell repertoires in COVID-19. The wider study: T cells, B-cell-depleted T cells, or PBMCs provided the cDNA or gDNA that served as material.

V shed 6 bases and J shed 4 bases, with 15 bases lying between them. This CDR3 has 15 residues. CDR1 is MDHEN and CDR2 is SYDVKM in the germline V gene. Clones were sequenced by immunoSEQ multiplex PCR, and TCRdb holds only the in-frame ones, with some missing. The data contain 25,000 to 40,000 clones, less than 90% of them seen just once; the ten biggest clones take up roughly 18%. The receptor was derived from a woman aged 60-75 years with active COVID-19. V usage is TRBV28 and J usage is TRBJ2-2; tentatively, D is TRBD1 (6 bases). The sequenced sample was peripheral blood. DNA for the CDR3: TGTGCCAGCAGATCACAGGGTCGCGGCACCGGGGAGCTGTTTTTT. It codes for CASRSQGRGTGELFF.